The rows below give T cell receptor beta chains drawn from one sample of a study of technical replicates of blood from a few donors. The assay was immunoSEQ multiplex PCR, and TCRdb's table has in-frame clones only and misses some. The data hold under 90,000 clones, with just under 95% observed a single time. The sample was T cells isolated from PBMCs. The receptors stem from a human donor in good health. Both conserved end residues are part of each CDR3. Each record gives: V gene, CDR3 protein.

>TRBV10-2
CASRRGGYNEQFF
>TRBV5-1
CASSELPGQGQETQYF
>TRBV10-3
CATQGVDQPQHF
>TRBV2
CASSDHYEQYF
>TRBV27
CASSLGSRNEQFF
>TRBV5-4
CASSFTGSYEQYF
>TRBV5-4
CASSFYGVGGYQETQYF
>TRBV7-9
CASSLTQVLYGYTF
>TRBV27
CASSPTGLLNTEAFF
>TRBV7-8
CASSLVRFVTAEAFF
>TRBV15
CATSRDPGQGRKTQYF
>TRBV6-1
CASSDRDRGSAEAFF
>TRBV6-4
CASSGSPSSYNEQFF
>TRBV7-8
CASSLAWTGQTYEQYF
>TRBV6-1
CASLRGGGSGNTIYF
>TRBV2
CASPRGLADSYEQYF
>TRBV6-1
CASVAGSLAKNIQYF
>TRBV5-1
CASSPGTGVYEQYF
>TRBV5-1
CASRTSTTGGGETQYF
>TRBV11-2
CASSSTPSGVYGYTF
>TRBV30
CAWSVGQGQYF
>TRBV7-9
CASSLSLSEAFF
>TRBV5-1
CASSQLGGMNTEAFF
>TRBV7-8
CASSSLVGDSPLHF
>TRBV6-5
CASSYSGTGPYEQYF
>TRBV20-1
CSARTGEKLFF
>TRBV4-2
CASSQALAGGTDTQYF
>TRBV7-8
CASSPPGKMNTEAFF
>TRBV30
CAWQGATEAFF
>TRBV29-1
CSVTGTGGSGEQYF
>TRBV4-1
CASSQGSFDRLNTEAFF